This T cell receptor (beta chain) was obtained from a study of cytomegalovirus exposure and HLA in healthy donors. Study-wide context: A later analysis reported the same platform for the 95 to 150 validation repertoires and the 666 first-cohort repertoires.

Using immunoSEQ multiplex PCR, the repertoire was profiled, and TCRdb retains in-frame clones only, with some absent. This sample has 200,000 to 250,000 clones, with less than 85% found just once. The donors were part of the 120-subject validation cohort, which stood apart from the roughly 700-subject first cohort. Study outcomes and limitations: In vitro experiments confirmed that a few CMV-associated chains were specific for CMV antigens.

This CDR3 region has 17 residues. Germline loops: CDR1 PRHDT, CDR2 FYEKMQ (reference sequence). V was trimmed by 5 bases and J by 1 base, leaving 19 bases between them. Regarding this clone: Its antigen is unknown.

The sequence came from a woman aged 18-29 years in good health and CMV-seronegative. Sequencing was carried out using PBMCs. V and J are TRBV13 and TRBJ2-3; a weak D match, TRBD2 (5 bases). In DNA form, the CDR3 reads TGTGCCAGCAGCCGATCTAGCCGTCAGTTGGGCACAGATACGCAGTATTTT. Encoded protein: CASSRSSRQLGTDTQYF.